A single sample is the source of the 20 T cell receptor beta chains below, sequenced in a study of cytomegalovirus exposure and HLA in healthy donors. Primers for the PCR totalled 60 Vbeta and 13 Jbeta. TCRdb's table, derived via immunoSEQ multiplex PCR, lists solely in-frame clones and lacks some. The sample includes around 57,000 clones, approximately 88% seen only once; the top ten take about 1.6%. Material: PBMCs. The receptors derive from a young man in good health and CMV-seropositive.

The J gene is TRBJ2-4, the V gene TRBV2, with 7 positions matching TRBD2. The germline V gene has CDR1 SNHLY and CDR2 FYNNEI. V trimming: 4 bases; J trimming: 0 bases; junction bases outside the gene matches: 6. This CDR3 is built from 16 residues. The CDR3 reads CASSARLAPAKNIQYF. CDR3 nucleotides: TGTGCCAGCAGTGCGAGACTAGCACCAGCCAAAAACATTCAGTACTTC.

This sequence joins TRBV7-6 and TRBJ2-1, with TRBD2 matching over 10 bases. V lost 5 bases, J lost 5 bases, and 6 bases stayed unmatched. Germline V gives CDR1 SGHVS, CDR2 FNYEAQ. The CDR3 runs 15 residues. The DNA of the CDR3 is TGTGCCAGCAGCCCAGTAGCGGGAGGCGACAATGAGCAGTTCTTC. It codes for CASSPVAGGDNEQFF.

This chain connects TRBV6-1 to TRBJ1-4; D not certain. This CDR3 contains 14 residues. V lost 6 bases to trimming and J lost 3 bases, with 11 bases between them. Germline V CDR1 and CDR2: MNHNS, SASEGT. The CDR3 reads CASSATDSNEKLFF. The CDR3 DNA sequence: TGTGCCAGCAGCGCGACGGACTCTAATGAAAAACTGTTTTTT.

The chain combines TRBV5-1 with TRBJ1-5; 10 nucleotides align to TRBD1. The V segment lost 0 bases and the J segment 6 bases; nucleotides outside the gene matches: 3. The length of the CDR3 is 15 residues. The germline CDR1 and CDR2 sequences are SGHRS and YFSETQ. CDR3 DNA sequence: TGCGCCAGCAGCTTGGGAGGGGACAGGGGTCAGCCCCAGCATTTT. This gives the protein CASSLGGDRGQPQHF.

J is TRBJ2-7 and V is TRBV6-5; 13 positions agree with TRBD2. This CDR3 is 14 amino acids long. Germline V gene sequence: CDR1 MNHEY, CDR2 SVGAGI. J gave up 7 bases and V 6 bases, and 6 bases lay outside the gene matches. CDR3 coding DNA: TGTGCCAGCAGAAACACTAGCGGGAGGGGGGAGCAGTACTTC. Translation gives CASRNTSGRGEQYF.

The chain recombines TRBV7-8 with TRBJ1-1; D ambiguous. CDR1 and CDR2 from the germline V gene are SGHVS and FQNEAQ. The CDR3 has 15 amino acids. Trimming took off 2 bases at V and 3 bases at J, with 13 bases between the two ends. The CDR3 DNA reads as TGTGCCAGCAGCTTAAGTTCCGGGTGGGACACTGAAGCTTTCTTT. As protein: CASSLSSGWDTEAFF. Variable domain in full (rest from reference TRBV7-8 and TRBJ1-1): GAGVSQSPRYKVAKRGQDVALRCDPISGHVSLFWYQQALGQGPEFLTYFQNEAQLDKSGLPSDRFFAERPEGSVSTLKIQRTQQEDSAVYLCASSLSSGWDTEAFFGQGTRLTVV.

The V gene is TRBV21-1, the J gene TRBJ1-5; TRBD1 is the table's D call and was not checked against the DNA. TRBV21-1 is termed a pseudogene. The length of the CDR3 is 15 residues. CDR3 protein: CASSKGAGCNQPQHF. The CDR3 bases are TGTGCCAGCAGCAAGGGGGCAGGGTGCAATCAGCCCCAGCATTTT.

The chain recombines TRBV18 with TRBJ2-5; the match to TRBD1 covers 9 bases. With V trimmed by 3 bases and J by 4 bases, 6 bases remained unmatched. Germline loops: CDR1 KGHSH, CDR2 LQKENI. The CDR3 is 15 residues long. DNA of the CDR3: TGTGCCAGCTCACCCGGACAGGGGAAGACAGAGACCCAGTACTTC. This gives the protein CASSPGQGKTETQYF.

The rearrangement uses TRBV7-8 and TRBJ1-2; weak D call: TRBD1 (5 bases). V was clipped by 4 bases and J by 6 bases, with 9 bases between them. This CDR3 is built from 12 residues. Germline lookup yields CDR1 SGHVS and CDR2 FQNEAQ. CDR3 sequence (DNA): TGTGCCAGCAGCTCAACAGGAGATGGCTACACCTTC. Translation: CASSSTGDGYTF. The whole variable domain, filled in from reference TRBV7-8 and TRBJ1-2, reads GAGVSQSPRYKVAKRGQDVALRCDPISGHVSLFWYQQALGQGPEFLTYFQNEAQLDKSGLPSDRFFAERPEGSVSTLKIQRTQQEDSAVYLCASSSTGDGYTFGSGTRLTVV.

This clone has only a few counts. The CDR3 bases are TGTGCCAGCAGCTTGGTAGGGGGATCGAACACTGAAGCTTTCTTT. Amino acids: CASSLVGGSNTEAFF. The rearrangement uses TRBV5-6 and TRBJ1-1; a weak D match, TRBD1 (6 bases). Germline-derived CDR1 and CDR2 are SGHDT and YYEEEE. Trimming cost V 0 bases and J 1 base, with 10 bases left between them. This CDR3 comprises 15 residues.

The rearrangement joins TRBV7-9 to TRBJ2-2; 11 bases are a match to TRBD1. Trimming at V came to 4 bases and at J to 3 bases, leaving 7 bases not matched to a gene. Germline CDR1 SEHNR, CDR2 FQNEAQ (reference sequence). This CDR3 contains 17 residues. This chain's CDR3 is CASSYPDRGQDTGELFF. Here the CDR3 DNA reads TGTGCCAGCAGCTACCCGGACAGGGGGCAAGACACCGGGGAGCTGTTTTTT.

On this clone itself: The junction differs from germline at one of its ends, possibly a read error. The chain links TRBV14 to TRBJ1-4; 12 nucleotides line up with TRBD1. This CDR3 is built from 14 residues. Germline V lookup: CDR1 SGHDN, CDR2 FVKESK. CDR3: CASRGQGAKEKLFF. The CDR3 DNA follows: TGTGCCAGCAGGGGACAGGGGGCTAAGGAAAAACTGTTTTTT.

The chain employs TRBV19 and TRBJ1-1; TRBD1 matches 10 bases. The CDR3 consists of 17 residues. Germline assignment: CDR1 LNHDA and CDR2 SQIVND (reference sequence). The ends lost 6 bases at V and 6 bases at J; junction bases unmatched: 16. The CDR3 spells CASSPTGGGFRMAEAFF. CDR3 nucleotide sequence: TGTGCCAGTAGCCCGACAGGGGGCGGGTTTAGAATGGCTGAAGCTTTCTTT.

In this sample, this clone turned up a few times. The chain combines TRBV6-5 with TRBJ2-7; the D gene is possibly TRBD1 (6 bases). V lost 5 bases and J 4 bases, leaving 9 bases between the germline ends. The CDR3 contains 12 residues. Germline-derived CDR1 and CDR2 are MNHEY and SVGAGI. CDR3 in amino acids: CASSRQGYEQYF. CDR3 DNA: TGTGCCAGCAGTCGCCAGGGGTACGAGCAGTACTTC.

This CDR3 is CASSFGGGDNEQFF. The CDR3 region has the DNA TGTGCCAGCAGTTTCGGGGGGGGTGACAATGAGCAGTTCTTC. The rearrangement links TRBV27 to TRBJ2-1; 8 positions match TRBD2. The CDR3 sequence is 14 residues long. The germline CDR1 and CDR2 sequences are MNHEY and SMNVEV (reference sequence). V dropped 3 bases and J dropped 5; count of bases not matched to a gene: 3.

The CDR3 nucleotides read TGCGCCAGCAGCTCACAGGGGTCCTCCTACGAGCAGTACTTC. Residues: CASSSQGSSYEQYF. The chain employs TRBV5-1 and TRBJ2-7, with 7 bases lining up with TRBD1. CDR1 and CDR2 (germline): SGHRS, YFSETQ. The CDR3 length is 14 residues. V gave up 3 bases and J gave up 0 bases; unmatched junction bases: 3.

The chain is built from TRBV27 and TRBJ2-7; no clear D. Germline V lookup: CDR1 MNHEY, CDR2 SMNVEV (reference sequence). The CDR3 contains 11 residues. Between the trimmed V and J ends, which lost 3 bases and 4 bases, there was a span of 4 bases. The chain's CDR3 is CASSFQYEQYF. CDR3 in DNA: TGTGCCAGCAGTTTTCAATACGAGCAGTACTTC.

The rearrangement joins TRBV29-1 to TRBJ2-7; D is perhaps TRBD1 (5 bases). This CDR3 is built from 12 residues. V lost 6 bases and J lost 7, with 16 bases in between. Germline V lookup: CDR1 SQVTM, CDR2 ANQGSEA. The DNA of the CDR3 is TGCAGCGTCGACTCAGGGTCGGAGGAGCAGTACTTC. It is translated as CSVDSGSEEQYF.

The chain employs TRBV5-5 and TRBJ2-2, with D maybe TRBD1 (6 bases). Germline V gene data show CDR1 as SGHKS and CDR2 as YYEKEE (reference sequence). Trimming removed 2 bases at V and 4 bases at J, with 18 bases between. This CDR3 has 17 amino acids. The DNA of the CDR3 is TGTGCCAGCAGCTTATATCCCGGGGAAGGGGGCACCGGGGAGCTGTTTTTT. It encodes CASSLYPGEGGTGELFF.

V gene TRBV4-2 combines with J gene TRBJ2-2; tentative D call: TRBD2 (6 bases). Trimming left V 0 bases short and J 1 base short, with 21 bases between. From germline, CDR1 is LGHNA and CDR2 YNFKEQ. The CDR3 runs 20 residues. As DNA, the CDR3 is TGTGCCAGCAGCCAAGATGTAGAGGTATGGGGCGGGGAGAACACCGGGGAGCTGTTTTTT. Translated: CASSQDVEVWGGENTGELFF.